The sequence of this T cell receptor (beta chain) was determined in a study of cytomegalovirus exposure and HLA in healthy donors. Findings of the study overall: In an earlier analysis, about 90% or about 30%: the productive usage of most TCR beta V segments.

Researchers ran the PCR with 60 Vbeta and 13 Jbeta primers. Some clones are missing from TCRdb's copy, which holds only in-frame ones; the method was immunoSEQ multiplex PCR. The data show 150,000 to 200,000 clones, approximately 70% seen once. In the case of this clone: Its antigen is as yet unknown.

Sample: PBMCs. The clonotype originates from a young man in good health and CMV-seropositive.

The CDR3 loop is CASSRAGTSPTDTQYF. For the CDR3, the DNA is TGTGCCAGCAGCCGTGCCGGGACTAGCCCCACAGATACGCAGTATTTT. The rearrangement joins TRBV11-3 to TRBJ2-3, with 9 bases identical to TRBD2. The trim removed 5 bases at V and 2 bases at J, leaving 8 bases unmatched. Germline V gene data show CDR1 as SGHNT and CDR2 as YENEEA. This CDR3 region has 16 residues.